This T cell receptor beta chain was captured in a study of human T cells and chemical hapten exposure. TCRdb used MiXCR to reprocess the RACE reads, holding one entry per CDR3 protein. The table shows 360,000 or so distinct CDR3 sequences, with about 6.9% occurring only once. Germline V gene lookup returns CDR1 DFQATT and CDR2 SNEGSKA (reference sequence). V shed 0 bases and J 4 bases; nucleotides not matched to a gene: 6. The CDR3 contains 15 residues. Time point meaning: patch test 2, 6 weeks after DPC sensitization. As for treatment: therapeutic diphenylcyclopropenone sensitization with weekly scalp DPC. This clonotype was detected ten times or more.

Sequencing used whole blood, obtained in connection with sensitization to the hapten diphenylcyclopropenone (DPC). This TCR was sampled from a woman under 30 with alopecia areata. Some clones in this sample may be carry-over from other donors' samples. This rearrangement joins TRBV20-1 to TRBJ1-5; 7 bases align to TRBD1. CDR3: CSARDLLQGNQPQHF. The CDR3 DNA reads TGCAGTGCTAGAGATCTACTACAGGGGAATCAGCCCCAGCATTTT.